This entry describes one T cell receptor beta chain. Its specificity is unknown. Antigen-specific CD4+ T cells were expanded (with viral peptide pools) by the ViraFEST assay ahead of sequencing. Subsequent to 10 days of culture, CD4+ T cells were isolated. The participants, recipients of two vaccine doses, got either BNT162b2 or mRNA-1273. This CDR3 has 15 residues. The germline V and J ends were trimmed by 3 bases and 0 bases, with 12 bases remaining between them. Germline loops: CDR1 DFQATT, CDR2 SNEGSKA (reference sequence). TCRdb keeps only in-frame clones here, not all; method: immunoSEQ multiplex PCR. The sample lists about 28,000 clones, 55% to 85% occurring once. The data belong to a study of vaccination effects on CD4 cells after COVID-19.

This sequence joins TRBV20-1 and TRBJ2-1; D is undetermined. The sequence derives from a human donor who received a COVID-19 vaccine. Sample: CD4+ T cells from PBMCs cultured with HCoV-NL63 spike peptides, taken after COVID-19 vaccination. The CDR3 DNA sequence: TGCAGTGCTAGTCGCCCCTCATACTCCTACAATGAGCAGTTCTTC. This codes for CSASRPSYSYNEQFF.